Below are 5 T cell receptor beta chains sequenced from a single sample in a study of OX40 agonist ivuxolimab in advanced cancers. Here immunoSEQ multiplex PCR was the method, and the copy in TCRdb shows in-frame clones only, minus some. The sample comprises fewer than 70,000 clones, 86% of which are singletons, and about 3.8% rests with the top ten. Sequenced here: CD4+ or CD8+ T cells sorted from blood, sampled in a trial of the OX40 agonist ivuxolimab. The receptors originated from an adult with an advanced solid tumor such as melanoma, head and neck, liver or kidney cancer.

The CDR3 sequence is CASSTRGQADTQYF. CDR3 nucleotides: TGTGCCAGCAGCACACGCGGCCAGGCAGATACGCAGTATTTT. The rearrangement uses TRBV7-8 and TRBJ2-3; unclear D gene. Germline-derived CDR1 and CDR2 are SGHVS and FQNEAQ. The V gene lost 5 bases and the J gene lost 4 bases, with 13 bases spanning the gap. The CDR3 covers 14 residues.

The chain combines TRBV2 with TRBJ2-1; no firm D call. The CDR3 has 12 amino acids. Trimming removed 7 bases from V and 15 bases from J, with 19 bases in between. Germline V gene lookup returns CDR1 SNHLY and CDR2 FYNNEI. The CDR3 loop is CASTQETSMPFF. The CDR3 DNA reads TGTGCCAGCACCCAAGAGACAAGTATGCCGTTCTTC.

The chain links TRBV4-1 to TRBJ2-7; D may be TRBD1 (9 bases). The CDR3 loop spans 19 amino acids. Per the germline V gene, CDR1 is MGHRA and CDR2 is YSYEKL. V was trimmed by 0 bases and J by 3 bases, leaving 24 bases between them. CDR3: CASSQDLPGGGTGFYEQYF. The CDR3 nucleotides read TGCGCCAGCAGCCAAGATCTTCCCGGGGGGGGGACAGGGTTCTACGAGCAGTACTTC.

The chain employs TRBV7-3 and TRBJ1-1; D perhaps matches TRBD1 (6 bases). This CDR3 is 16 amino acids long. Germline CDR1 SGHTA, CDR2 FQGTGA. V was pared by 3 bases and J by 0 bases, with 14 bases between. In DNA form, the CDR3 reads TGTGCCAGCAGCTTTTCCGGGACACCCATGAACACTGAAGCTTTCTTT. It codes for CASSFSGTPMNTEAFF.

V gene TRBV5-4 combines with J gene TRBJ1-1; D is unresolved. The V and J ends lost 3 bases and 1 base respectively, with 16 bases between them. The germline CDR1 and CDR2 sequences are SGHNT and YYREEE (reference sequence). This CDR3 is built from 16 residues. The chain's CDR3 is CASSSPGVARNTEAFF. In DNA form, the CDR3 reads TGTGCCAGCAGCTCCCCCGGGGTAGCTCGGAACACTGAAGCTTTCTTT.